Listed below are T cell receptor beta chains from one sample, sequenced in a study of OX40 agonist ivuxolimab in advanced cancers. Sequencing was performed with immunoSEQ multiplex PCR; in TCRdb, only in-frame clones are kept and a portion is missing. Of 70,000 to 95,000 clones in the sample, about 89% are singletons; the top ten hold roughly 13%. This specimen consisted of CD4+ or CD8+ T cells sorted from blood, obtained in a trial of the OX40 agonist ivuxolimab. These TCRs come from an adult with an advanced solid tumor such as melanoma, head and neck, liver or kidney cancer. Both conserved end residues are part of each CDR3. Fields, in order: clone size, J gene, V gene, D gene, CDR3 protein, CDR3 DNA. D genes are given only for firm matches. Not all rows give a size; the values are once, few, many and, for expanded clones, a class.

abundance: .
j_gene: TRBJ2-7
v_gene: TRBV5-5
d_gene: TRBD1
CDR3aa: CASSLGQGDASYEQYF
CDR3nt: TGTGCCAGCAGCTTAGGACAGGGCGATGCCTCCTACGAGCAGTACTTC

abundance: .
j_gene: TRBJ2-3
v_gene: TRBV5-4
d_gene: TRBD2
CDR3aa: CASSLPVFAGGTDTQYF
CDR3nt: TGTGCCAGCAGCTTGCCCGTTTTTGCGGGAGGAACAGATACGCAGTATTTT

abundance: once
j_gene: TRBJ2-7
v_gene: TRBV7-2
d_gene: TRBD2
CDR3aa: CASSFETSGSYEQYF
CDR3nt: TGTGCCAGCAGCTTCGAGACTAGCGGGAGTTACGAGCAGTACTTC

abundance: once
j_gene: TRBJ1-1
v_gene: TRBV6-6
d_gene: TRBD1
CDR3aa: CASRHRDRDTEAFF
CDR3nt: TGTGCCAGCAGGCACCGGGACAGGGACACTGAAGCTTTCTTT

abundance: .
j_gene: TRBJ1-2
v_gene: TRBV28
d_gene: TRBD1
CDR3aa: CASSRPGQGSFGYTF
CDR3nt: TGTGCCAGCAGTCGTCCGGGACAGGGCTCTTTCGGCTACACCTTC

abundance: .
j_gene: TRBJ2-7
v_gene: TRBV2
d_gene: .
CDR3aa: CASSGGGQLPYEQYF
CDR3nt: TGTGCCAGCAGTGGGGGGGGACAGCTCCCCTACGAGCAGTACTTC

abundance: .
j_gene: TRBJ2-7
v_gene: TRBV28
d_gene: TRBD1
CDR3aa: CASNDRDGSYEQYF
CDR3nt: TGTGCCAGCAACGACAGGGACGGTTCCTACGAGCAGTACTTC

abundance: few
j_gene: TRBJ1-1
v_gene: TRBV9
d_gene: .
CDR3aa: CASSVDGVRGAFF
CDR3nt: TGTGCCAGCAGCGTAGACGGGGTTCGGGGAGCTTTCTTT

abundance: few
j_gene: TRBJ1-2
v_gene: TRBV18
d_gene: TRBD1
CDR3aa: CASSHDRGDGYTF
CDR3nt: TGTGCCAGCTCACACGACAGGGGAGATGGCTACACCTTC

abundance: .
j_gene: TRBJ2-2
v_gene: TRBV11-3
d_gene: .
CDR3aa: CASSLGDTGELFF
CDR3nt: TGTGCCAGCAGCTTAGGGGACACCGGGGAGCTGTTTTTT

abundance: .
j_gene: TRBJ2-1
v_gene: TRBV9
d_gene: TRBD2
CDR3aa: CASSVGLADYNEQFF
CDR3nt: TGTGCCAGCAGCGTGGGACTAGCGGATTACAATGAGCAGTTCTTC

abundance: few
j_gene: TRBJ2-7
v_gene: TRBV30
d_gene: TRBD1
CDR3aa: CAWSVGTGYEQYF
CDR3nt: TGTGCCTGGAGTGTAGGGACAGGCTACGAGCAGTACTTC

abundance: .
j_gene: TRBJ1-1
v_gene: TRBV12-5
d_gene: .
CDR3aa: CASGLVVRQDSMNTEAFF
CDR3nt: TGTGCTAGTGGTTTGGTAGTAAGGCAGGATAGCATGAACACTGAAGCTTTCTTT

abundance: once
j_gene: TRBJ2-1
v_gene: TRBV5-1
d_gene: TRBD2
CDR3aa: CASSEASGASSYNEQFF
CDR3nt: TGCGCCAGCAGCGAGGCTAGCGGGGCCAGCTCCTACAATGAGCAGTTCTTC

abundance: .
j_gene: TRBJ1-2
v_gene: TRBV7-6
d_gene: .
CDR3aa: CASSLGYGGTRGYTF
CDR3nt: TGTGCCAGCAGCTTAGGCTATGGGGGTACTCGAGGCTACACCTTC

abundance: .
j_gene: TRBJ1-1
v_gene: TRBV6-5
d_gene: .
CDR3aa: CASSYGRSNTEAFF
CDR3nt: TGTGCCAGCAGTTACGGCAGGTCGAACACTGAAGCTTTCTTT